A single sample gave rise to the 11 T cell receptor beta chains below, sequenced in a study of T cell repertoires in cytomegalovirus infection. One entry per CDR3 protein, called by TCRdb with MiXCR from the reads. This table holds under 850,000 distinct CDR3 sequences, less than 40% found once. Sample: PBMCs. These receptors were collected from a human donor in good health (CMV status not recorded). Some clones in this sample may be carry-over from other donors' samples.

This clonotype was recorded at least ten times. V and J are TRBV7-8 and TRBJ2-2; 10 positions match TRBD2. The CDR3 spans 17 residues. Germline CDR1 reads SGHVS; CDR2 reads FQNEAQ. The ends lost 1 base at V and 3 bases at J; junction bases unmatched: 5. The CDR3 bases are TGTGCCAGCAGCTTAGGTCGGCTAGCGGGGGACACCGGGGAGCTGTTTTTT. It encodes CASSLGRLAGDTGELFF. Filled out from reference TRBV7-8 and TRBJ2-2, the complete variable domain reads GAGVSQSPRYKVAKRGQDVALRCDPISGHVSLFWYQQALGQGPEFLTYFQNEAQLDKSGLPSDRFFAERPEGSVSTLKIQRTQQEDSAVYLCASSLGRLAGDTGELFFGEGSRLTVL.

V usage is TRBV28 and J usage is TRBJ1-2, with D perhaps matching TRBD1 (6 bases). The CDR3 spans 14 residues. V shed 8 bases and J shed 1 base, with 14 bases lying between them. In germline, CDR1 is MDHEN, CDR2 SYDVKM. The CDR3 DNA reads as TGTGCCAGCTTGCGGGGGGCCCGTAACTATGGCTACACCTTC. Its translation: CASLRGARNYGYTF.

This chain uses TRBV28 with TRBJ1-4, with D unclear. CDR1 MDHEN and CDR2 SYDVKM come from the germline V gene. This CDR3 is 12 amino acids long. V was trimmed by 6 bases and J by 7 bases, leaving 9 bases between them. CDR3 in amino acids: CASRPPGEKLFF. The CDR3 DNA is TGTGCCAGCAGGCCCCCGGGTGAAAAACTGTTTTTT.

The table lists this clonotype with a few counts. The rearrangement joins TRBV28 to TRBJ1-2; 12 bases match TRBD1. In germline, CDR1 is MDHEN, CDR2 SYDVKM. V shed 10 bases, J shed 8 bases, and the junction held 17 bases outside the gene matches. The CDR3 extends over 16 amino acids. The CDR3 loop is CATDEGAGQGARGYTF. The CDR3 DNA is TGTGCCACCGACGAGGGAGCGGGACAGGGGGCTAGAGGCTACACCTTC.

V and J are TRBV4-1 and TRBJ2-5; TRBD2 matches 8 bases. Trimming removed 3 bases from V and 1 base from J; junction bases left unmatched: 10. The CDR3 runs 17 residues. CDR1 is MGHRA, CDR2 YSYEKL, per germline. The CDR3 loop reads CASSQVPSGRPQETQYF. CDR3 sequence (DNA): TGCGCCAGCAGCCAGGTTCCTAGCGGGCGCCCCCAAGAGACCCAGTACTTC.

The chain couples TRBV6-5 to TRBJ1-2; 8 bases match TRBD1. The CDR3 extends over 17 amino acids. Germline CDR1 reads MNHEY; CDR2 reads SVGAGI. V trimming: 2 bases; J trimming: 2 bases; junction bases outside the gene matches: 10. Written as DNA, the CDR3 is TGTGCCAGCAGTTACCGCGGGACAGGTCGGGGGAACTATGGCTACACCTTC. Its protein product is CASSYRGTGRGNYGYTF.

The chain carries TRBV7-9 and TRBJ1-4; 9 bases line up with TRBD1. V trimming: 5 bases; J trimming: 5 bases; junction bases outside the gene matches: 6. Germline V CDR1 and CDR2: SEHNR, FQNEAQ (reference sequence). CDR3 size: 15 residues. In DNA form, the CDR3 reads TGTGCCAGCAGCCCAGGGACAGGGATAAATGAAAAACTGTTTTTT. Residues: CASSPGTGINEKLFF. The full variable domain, completed using reference TRBV7-9 and TRBJ1-4, is DTGVSQNPRHKITKRGQNVTFRCDPISEHNRLYWYRQTLGQGPEFLTYFQNEAQLEKSRLLSDRFSAERPKGSFSTLEIQRTEQGDSAMYLCASSPGTGINEKLFFGSGTQLSVL.

This clonotype was recorded a few times. V gene TRBV7-2 combines with J gene TRBJ2-1, with D unclear. CDR1 SGHTA and CDR2 FQGNSA come from the germline V gene. With 3 bases removed from V and 0 bases from J, the gap between germline ends came to 9 bases. The CDR3 totals 15 residues. This chain's CDR3 is CASSLVLLSYNEQFF. CDR3 coding DNA: TGTGCCAGCAGCTTGGTACTACTCTCCTACAATGAGCAGTTCTTC.

The chain recombines TRBV28 with TRBJ1-2; 10 bases agree with TRBD1. V was clipped by 8 bases and J by 4 bases; unmatched bases: 16. The CDR3 spans 17 residues. Germline values: CDR1 MDHEN, CDR2 SYDVKM. The CDR3 region has the DNA TGTGCCAGCCGCTTAGTGGACGGGACAGGGGAGAGCTATGGCTACACCTTC. It yields the protein CASRLVDGTGESYGYTF.

This clonotype showed up many times. The J gene is TRBJ2-7, the V gene TRBV7-2, with D perhaps matching TRBD2 (6 bases). The germline V and J ends were trimmed by 4 bases and 2 bases, with 9 bases remaining between them. CDR3 length: 13 amino acids. Germline V gene data show CDR1 as SGHTA and CDR2 as FQGNSA. The DNA for the CDR3 is TGTGCCAGCAGCTCAAGCGGGCCCTACGAGCAGTACTTC. Protein product: CASSSSGPYEQYF.

This clonotype has a handful of counts. The rearrangement joins TRBV20-1 to TRBJ1-5; 7 positions match TRBD1. Per the germline V gene, CDR1 is DFQATT and CDR2 is SNEGSKA (reference sequence). CDR3 length equals 14 residues. The J segment lost 4 bases and the V segment lost 6 bases, leaving 9 bases of the junction unmatched. CDR3 nucleotides: TGCAGTGCAACCAAAACAGGGGATAATCAGCCCCAGCATTTT. This codes for CSATKTGDNQPQHF.